This T cell receptor beta chain appears in the sequencing data of a study of beta chain features in type 1 diabetes. Study-level information: Patients and healthy donors were similar in age, gender and cell yields.

J was trimmed by 4 bases and V by 0 bases; bases with no gene match: 4. Germline assignment: CDR1 MGHRA and CDR2 YSYEKL. The CDR3 spans 15 residues. Around 120 mL of blood, on average, came from one heparinised draw per donor. The authors sorted CD4+ naive, central memory, regulatory and stem cell-like memory cells via CD45RO/CCR7/CD25/CD127/CD95/CD27. Study-level findings and limits: Shorter TCRB CDR3s, moderately but significantly so, marked every one of the four CD4+ subsets in Type 1 diabetes patients.

All of the isolated RNA was reverse transcribed, so expressed TCRB transcripts were sequenced. The repertoire was sequenced with immunoSEQ multiplex PCR; TCRdb's copy has only in-frame clones and lacks some. Here the sample spans fewer than 300,000 clones, about a fifth being singletons. This clone is a singleton in its sample. Its antigen is currently unknown. Source material: naive CD4+ T cells from blood. The origin of this receptor is a woman aged 35 to 49 with type 1 diabetes. The rearrangement joins TRBV4-1 to TRBJ2-5; TRBD2 matches 8 bases. For the CDR3, the DNA is TGCGCCAGCAGCCAAGAGGGTCTAGCGGGAGAGACCCAGTACTTC. Translated, it gives CASSQEGLAGETQYF.